Here is one TCR beta chain with its context. This clone is a singleton in its sample. The antigen it binds to is not known. Base qualities were left out, and no much larger clone turns up one base away. Enrolling through a virtual design, the prospective study's participants ranged in age from roughly 18 to 89 years and lived across about two dozen United States geographic areas. In the prospective study, cohorts were assigned on the basis of participant-reported clinical history obtained from a screening survey and a study questionnaire. Recovered participants in ImmuneRACE Cohort 3 were defined by two consecutive negative NP/OP PCR tests, clearance by a healthcare professional, or resolution of symptoms. Each participant in the prospective study had whole blood, serum and a nasopharyngeal or oropharyngeal swab collected by mobile phlebotomists. Participants in the prospective study had the option to provide additional blood draws and questionnaires over a 2-month period. Before DNA extraction, blood samples from the prospective study were shipped at room temperature or frozen.

This record comes from a study of blood T cell repertoires in COVID-19 (dated by TCRdb to the early 2020s). Describing the broader study: Collaborator samples came from the United States, Italy and Spain and covered acute and convalescent phases of COVID-19. The prospective study material was composed of cDNA or gDNA derived from T cells, B-cell-depleted T cells, or PBMCs. Deeply sampled blood TCRbeta repertoires from subjects exposed to, actively infected with, or recovered from COVID-19 were included in the dataset. The repertoires were released in a freely available public database intended as a resource for research on the immune response to SARS-CoV-2. Samples came from the ongoing ImmuneRACE study (first 160 participants) plus 1,254 subjects from 6 global collaborators. Nearly every sample came with metadata listing a de-identified subject ID, COVID-19 status, age in years and sex. Where available, HLA class I and class II types were obtained from metadata supplied by the sample provider rather than from assay-based typing.

General study outcomes and caveats: The quantity of clinical and demographic metadata differed by source and by participant and was supplied without curation.

TCRbeta CDR3 regions were amplified from genomic DNA using the immunoSEQ Assay, a bias-controlled multiplex PCR. For the original study's pipeline: Within the assay, amplification of reference gene primers was used to estimate how many nucleated cells each sample contained. To quantify the absolute abundance of each unique TCRbeta CDR3 rearrangement, sequence reads were collapsed and filtered. For each sample, productive Simpson clonality was calculated as the square root of Simpson's diversity index across productive rearrangements. TCRdb re-hosts the immuneACCESS table, in-frame sequences only. Its copies lack some clones; in the studies checked, an unresolved V gene accounts for under half of them, and the cause for the rest is not known. The V and J calls and clone size were taken over from that table, and D and trimming were inferred from the DNA. The sample profile shows about 260,000 clones; around 91% of them were found once. Jointly, the top ten make up roughly 2.5% of the sample.

V is reduced by 4 bases and J by 4 bases, leaving a spacing of 4 bases between them. The CDR3 holds 11 amino acids from the cysteine to the phenylalanine. The kept DNA is CDR3 alone, 33 bases in frame from the first base. CDR1 and CDR2 were assigned from the germline V gene as MGHDK and SYGVNS. Sample: PBMCs or T cells enriched from blood (not recorded which). The TCR sequence derives from a woman aged 18-35 years who had recovered from COVID-19. The V gene is TRBV25-1 and the J gene is TRBJ1-2; the D gene remains uncertain. The sequenced DNA is TGTGCCAGCAGTGGAGTCTATGGCTACACCTTC. The encoded protein is CASSGVYGYTF.